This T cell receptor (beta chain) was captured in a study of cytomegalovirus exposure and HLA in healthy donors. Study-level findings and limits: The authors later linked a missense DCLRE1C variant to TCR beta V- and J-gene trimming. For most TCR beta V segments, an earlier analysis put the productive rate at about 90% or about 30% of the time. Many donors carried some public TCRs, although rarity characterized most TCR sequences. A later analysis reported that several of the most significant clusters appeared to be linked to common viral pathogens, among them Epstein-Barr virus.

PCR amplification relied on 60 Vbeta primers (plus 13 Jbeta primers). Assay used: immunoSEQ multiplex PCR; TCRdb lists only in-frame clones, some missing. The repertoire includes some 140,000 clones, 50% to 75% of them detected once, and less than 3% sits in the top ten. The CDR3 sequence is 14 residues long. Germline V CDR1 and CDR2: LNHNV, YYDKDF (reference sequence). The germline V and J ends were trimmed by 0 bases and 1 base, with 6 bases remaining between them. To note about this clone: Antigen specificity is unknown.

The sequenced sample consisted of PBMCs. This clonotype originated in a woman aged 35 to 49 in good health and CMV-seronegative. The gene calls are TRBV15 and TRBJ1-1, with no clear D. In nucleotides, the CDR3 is TGTGCCACCAGCAGAGAGGAGAGGAACACTGAAGCTTTCTTT. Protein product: CATSREERNTEAFF.